The 12 T cell receptor beta chains below all came from one sample that was sequenced in a study of PD-L1 blockade in urothelial cancer. Clones were sequenced by immunoSEQ multiplex PCR, and TCRdb holds only the in-frame ones, with some missing. In the table there are just over 50,000 clones, approximately 86% of which are singletons. The sequences come from PBMCs, collected around atezolizumab (anti-PD-L1) treatment. These receptor sequences come from a man in his sixties with urothelial cancer.

This chain connects TRBV7-6 to TRBJ1-2; a weak D match, TRBD1 (5 bases). The V gene lost 8 bases and the J gene lost 8 bases, with 18 bases spanning the gap. The CDR3 has 13 residues. Germline V gene data show CDR1 as SGHVS and CDR2 as FNYEAQ. The CDR3 reads CASGRTAGRGYTF. CDR3 DNA: TGTGCCAGCGGGCGGACGGCAGGGCGCGGCTACACCTTC.

CDR3 in DNA: TGTGCCAGCAGCGGCTCATACGACAGGTTGAACACTGAAGCTTTCTTT. Its protein is CASSGSYDRLNTEAFF. The rearrangement uses TRBV11-3 and TRBJ1-1, with a possible D match to TRBD1 (6 bases). The germline CDR1 and CDR2 sequences are SGHNT and YENEEA. With 5 bases removed from V and 0 bases from J, the gap between germline ends came to 16 bases. The CDR3 is 16 amino acids.

The chain links TRBV11-3 to TRBJ2-7, with D unresolved. The germline CDR1 and CDR2 sequences are SGHNT and YENEEA. V was shortened by 3 bases and J by 2 bases, with 8 bases between the two germline ends. The CDR3 loop spans 13 amino acids. The CDR3 sequence is CASSFGQTYEQYF. The DNA for the CDR3 is TGTGCCAGCAGCTTCGGTCAAACCTACGAGCAGTACTTC.

This sequence joins TRBV6-6 and TRBJ2-7; perhaps TRBD2 as D (6 bases). Germline CDR1 reads MNHNY; CDR2 reads SVGAGI (reference sequence). The V gene lost 4 bases and the J gene lost 2 bases, with 12 bases spanning the gap. The CDR3 covers 14 residues. CDR3 residues: CASSLAVSTYEQYF. CDR3 sequence (DNA): TGTGCCAGCAGTTTAGCGGTCTCGACCTACGAGCAGTACTTC.

V usage is TRBV5-1 and J usage is TRBJ2-3, with D unclear. CDR1 and CDR2 (germline): SGHRS, YFSETQ. V lost 5 bases to trimming and J lost 2 bases, with 9 bases between them. The CDR3 loop spans 13 amino acids. The CDR3 spells CASRTDYTDTQYF. The CDR3 DNA sequence: TGCGCCAGCAGGACTGATTACACAGATACGCAGTATTTT.

This chain uses TRBV11-2 with TRBJ2-2; TRBD2 aligns across 15 bases. The CDR3 contains 17 residues. With V trimmed by 6 bases and J by 4 bases, 6 bases remained unmatched. Per the germline V gene, CDR1 is SGHAT and CDR2 is FQNNGV. CDR3 DNA: TGTGCCAGCAGAAGGACTAGCGGGAGGGCCGGCACCGGGGAGCTGTTTTTT. This codes for CASRRTSGRAGTGELFF.

The rearrangement links TRBV4-1 to TRBJ1-2; possibly TRBD1 for D (6 bases). V was pared by 4 bases and J by 8 bases, with 17 bases between. The CDR3 sequence is 14 residues long. Germline values: CDR1 MGHRA, CDR2 YSYEKL. The CDR3, as DNA: TGCGCCAGCAGCCCCCAGAGGGGGATAGAAGGCTACACCTTC. Residues: CASSPQRGIEGYTF.

The chain uses TRBV11-2 and TRBJ1-4, with no clear D. Germline values: CDR1 SGHAT, CDR2 FQNNGV. This CDR3 is built from 14 residues. Trimming took off 5 bases at V and 7 bases at J, with 14 bases between the two ends. CDR3 in amino acids: CASSQTLVGEKLFF. CDR3 DNA sequence: TGTGCCAGCAGCCAAACTTTAGTCGGTGAAAAACTGTTTTTT.

The genes are TRBV30 and TRBJ2-5; D not certain. Germline V gives CDR1 GTSNPN, CDR2 SVGIG (reference sequence). V lost 0 bases to trimming and J lost 5 bases, with 16 bases between them. This CDR3 is built from 15 residues. CDR3 in DNA: TGTGCCTGGAGTGTACCCCCGGGTTTGAGGGAGACCCAGTACTTC. Its protein product is CAWSVPPGLRETQYF.

The chain links TRBV2 to TRBJ1-2, with D perhaps TRBD1 (5 bases). CDR3 size: 14 residues. Trimming took off 2 bases at V and 2 bases at J, with 9 bases between the two ends. Germline V lookup: CDR1 SNHLY, CDR2 FYNNEI. The CDR3 region is CASSESGGNYGYTF. The DNA for the CDR3 is TGTGCCAGCAGTGAATCGGGGGGGAACTATGGCTACACCTTC.

The CDR3 DNA is TGTGCCAGCAATGGACTAGCGACCTACGAGCAGTACTTC. Encoded protein: CASNGLATYEQYF. The rearrangement uses TRBV6-4 and TRBJ2-7, with TRBD2 matching 9 bases. Trimming took 7 bases from V and 2 from J; bases not matched to a gene: 3. The CDR3 consists of 13 residues. From germline, CDR1 is MRHNA and CDR2 SNTAGT.

V and J are TRBV28 and TRBJ2-1, with D perhaps matching TRBD1 (7 bases). There are 15 residues in the CDR3. The germline V gene encodes CDR1 MDHEN and CDR2 SYDVKM. V shed 6 bases and J shed 7 bases, with 19 bases lying between them. CDR3 loop: CASSPGTARGNEQFF. DNA for the CDR3: TGTGCCAGCAGCCCAGGGACAGCCCGGGGGAATGAGCAGTTCTTC.